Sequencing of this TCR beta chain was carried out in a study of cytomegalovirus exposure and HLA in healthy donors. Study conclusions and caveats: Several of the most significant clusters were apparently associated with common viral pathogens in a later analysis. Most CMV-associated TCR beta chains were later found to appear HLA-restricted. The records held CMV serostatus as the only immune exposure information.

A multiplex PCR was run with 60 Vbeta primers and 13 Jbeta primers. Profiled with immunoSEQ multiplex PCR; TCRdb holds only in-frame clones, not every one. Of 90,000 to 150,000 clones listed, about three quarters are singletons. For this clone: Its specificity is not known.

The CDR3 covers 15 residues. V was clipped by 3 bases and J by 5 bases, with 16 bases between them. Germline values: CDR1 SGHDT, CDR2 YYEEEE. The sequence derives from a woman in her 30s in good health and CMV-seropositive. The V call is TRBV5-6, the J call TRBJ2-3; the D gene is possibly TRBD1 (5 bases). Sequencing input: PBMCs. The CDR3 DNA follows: TGTGCCAGCAGCTGGGCAGGACGCACAGGAGATACGCAGTATTTT. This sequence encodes CASSWAGRTGDTQYF.